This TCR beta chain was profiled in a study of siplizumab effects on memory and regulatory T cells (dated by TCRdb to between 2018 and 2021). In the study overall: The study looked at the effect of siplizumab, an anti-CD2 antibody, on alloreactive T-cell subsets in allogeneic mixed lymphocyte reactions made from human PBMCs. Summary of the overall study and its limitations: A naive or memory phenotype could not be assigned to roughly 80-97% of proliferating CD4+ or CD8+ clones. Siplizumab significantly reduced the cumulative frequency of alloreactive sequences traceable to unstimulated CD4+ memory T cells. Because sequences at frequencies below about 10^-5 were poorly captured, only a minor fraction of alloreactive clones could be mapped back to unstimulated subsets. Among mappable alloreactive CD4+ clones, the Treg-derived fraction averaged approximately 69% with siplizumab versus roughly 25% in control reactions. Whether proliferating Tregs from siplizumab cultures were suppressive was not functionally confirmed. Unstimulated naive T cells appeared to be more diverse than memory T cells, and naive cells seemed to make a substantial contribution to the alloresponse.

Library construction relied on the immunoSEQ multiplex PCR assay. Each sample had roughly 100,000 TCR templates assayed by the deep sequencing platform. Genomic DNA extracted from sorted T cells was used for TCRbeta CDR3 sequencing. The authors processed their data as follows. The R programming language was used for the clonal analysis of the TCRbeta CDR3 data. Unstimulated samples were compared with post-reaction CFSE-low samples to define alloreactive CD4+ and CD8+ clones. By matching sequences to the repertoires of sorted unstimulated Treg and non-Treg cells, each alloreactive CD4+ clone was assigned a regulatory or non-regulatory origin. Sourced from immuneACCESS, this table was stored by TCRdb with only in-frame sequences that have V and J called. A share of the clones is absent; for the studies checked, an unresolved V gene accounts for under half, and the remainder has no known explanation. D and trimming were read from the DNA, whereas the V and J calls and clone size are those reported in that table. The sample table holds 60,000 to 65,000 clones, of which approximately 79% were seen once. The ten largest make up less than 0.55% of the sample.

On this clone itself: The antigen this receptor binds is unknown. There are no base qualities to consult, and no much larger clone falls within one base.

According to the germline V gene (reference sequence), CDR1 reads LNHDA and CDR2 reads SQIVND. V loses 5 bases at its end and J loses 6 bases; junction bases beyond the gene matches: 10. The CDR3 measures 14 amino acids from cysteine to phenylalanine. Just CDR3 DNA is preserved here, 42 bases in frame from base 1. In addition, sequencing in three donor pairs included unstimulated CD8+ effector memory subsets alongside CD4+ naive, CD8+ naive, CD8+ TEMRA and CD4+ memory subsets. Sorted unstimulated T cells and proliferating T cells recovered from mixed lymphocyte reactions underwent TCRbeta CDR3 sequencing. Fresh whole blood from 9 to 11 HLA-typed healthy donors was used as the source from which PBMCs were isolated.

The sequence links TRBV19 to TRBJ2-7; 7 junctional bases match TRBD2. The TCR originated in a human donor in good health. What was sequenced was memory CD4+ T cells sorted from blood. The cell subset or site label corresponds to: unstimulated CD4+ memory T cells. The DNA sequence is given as TGTGCCAGTAGTGGACACAGCGGGGATGGCGAGCAGTACTTC. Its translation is CASSGHSGDGEQYF.